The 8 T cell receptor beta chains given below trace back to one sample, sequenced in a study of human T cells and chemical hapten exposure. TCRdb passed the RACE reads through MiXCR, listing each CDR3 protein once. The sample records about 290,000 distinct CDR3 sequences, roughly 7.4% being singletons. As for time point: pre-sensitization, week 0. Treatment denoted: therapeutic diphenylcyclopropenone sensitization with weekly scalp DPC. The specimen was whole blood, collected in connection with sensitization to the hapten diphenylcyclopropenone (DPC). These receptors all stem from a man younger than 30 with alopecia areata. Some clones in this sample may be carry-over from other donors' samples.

CDR3 protein: CASSQERVSHTLTKNIQYF. In DNA form, the CDR3 reads TGCGCCAGCAGCCAAGAGAGGGTCTCCCATACCCTAACCAAAAACATTCAGTACTTC. V usage is TRBV4-3 and J usage is TRBJ2-4; D might be TRBD2 (5 bases). This CDR3 is 19 amino acids long. The germline gives CDR1 LGHNA, CDR2 YSLEER. The V gene lost 0 bases and the J gene lost 2 bases, with 20 bases spanning the gap.

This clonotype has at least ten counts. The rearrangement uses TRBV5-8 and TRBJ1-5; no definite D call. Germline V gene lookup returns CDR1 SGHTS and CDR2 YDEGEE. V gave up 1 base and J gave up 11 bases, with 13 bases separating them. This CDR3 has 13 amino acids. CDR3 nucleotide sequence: TGTGCCAGCAGCTTGTCTTATGGGGATGCCCAGCATTTT. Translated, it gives CASSLSYGDAQHF.

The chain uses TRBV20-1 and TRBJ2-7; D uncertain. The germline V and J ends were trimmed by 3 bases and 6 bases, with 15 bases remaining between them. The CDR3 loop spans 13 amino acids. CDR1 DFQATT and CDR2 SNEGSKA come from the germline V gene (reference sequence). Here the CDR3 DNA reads TGCAGTGCTAGTTGGGCTCCCCGTGCCGAGCAGTACTTC. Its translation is CSASWAPRAEQYF.

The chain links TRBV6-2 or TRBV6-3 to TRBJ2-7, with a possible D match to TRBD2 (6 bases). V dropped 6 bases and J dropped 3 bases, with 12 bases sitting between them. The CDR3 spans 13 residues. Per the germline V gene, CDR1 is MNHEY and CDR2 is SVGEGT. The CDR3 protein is CASSPRDFYEQYV. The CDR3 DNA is TGTGCCAGCAGCCCCCGGGACTTCTACGAGCAGTACGTC.

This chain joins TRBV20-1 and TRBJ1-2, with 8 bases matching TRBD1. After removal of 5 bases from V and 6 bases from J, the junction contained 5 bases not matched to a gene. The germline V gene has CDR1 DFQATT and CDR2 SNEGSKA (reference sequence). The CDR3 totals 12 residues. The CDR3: CSALTTGDGYTF. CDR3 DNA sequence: TGCAGTGCTCTCACGACAGGGGATGGCTACACCTTC.

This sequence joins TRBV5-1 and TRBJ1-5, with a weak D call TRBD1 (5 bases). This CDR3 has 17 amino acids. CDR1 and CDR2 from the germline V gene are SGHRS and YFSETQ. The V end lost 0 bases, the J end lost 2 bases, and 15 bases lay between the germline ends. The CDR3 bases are TGCGCCAGCAGCTTGGGGACCCAGGGAGGAGGCAATCAGCCCCAGCATTTT. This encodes CASSLGTQGGGNQPQHF.

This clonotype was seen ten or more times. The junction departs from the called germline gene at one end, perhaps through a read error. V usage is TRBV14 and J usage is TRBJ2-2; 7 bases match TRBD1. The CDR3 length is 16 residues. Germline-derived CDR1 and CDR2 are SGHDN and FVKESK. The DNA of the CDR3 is TGTGCCAGCAGCCAAGGGACAGGTTCGAACCCCGGGGAGCTGTTTTTT. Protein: CASSQGTGSNPGELFF.

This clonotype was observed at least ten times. CDR3 bases: TGCAGCGTCCTAGACAGATCAAACACAGATACGCAGTATTTT. Residues: CSVLDRSNTDTQYF. The chain is built from TRBV29-1 and TRBJ2-3; D perhaps matches TRBD1 (5 bases). CDR1 is SQVTM and CDR2 is ANQGSEA in the germline V gene. V was trimmed by 6 bases and J by 2 bases, leaving 15 bases between them. The CDR3 is 14 amino acids.